This entry describes one T cell receptor beta chain. The V and J ends lost 0 bases and 1 base respectively, with 13 bases between them. CDR1 and CDR2 (germline): SGDLS, YYNGEE. The CDR3 is 16 amino acids. The data derive from a study of control samples from healthy donors and cancer patients. Using immunoSEQ multiplex PCR, the repertoire was profiled, and TCRdb retains in-frame clones only, with some absent. The table lists some 250,000 clones, over 70% of them singletons. The material sequenced was PBMCs. The source is a woman aged 55-70 years with lung cancer. The chain is built from TRBV9 and TRBJ2-5; unclear D gene. The CDR3 spells CASSVGAVNPQETQYF. The CDR3 nucleotides are TGTGCCAGCAGCGTAGGGGCAGTAAATCCCCAAGAGACCCAGTACTTC. The variable domain in full, completed from reference TRBV9 and TRBJ2-5, reads DSGVTQTPKHLITATGQRVTLRCSPRSGDLSVYWYQQSLDQGLQFLIQYYNGEERAKGNILERFSAQQFPDLHSELNLSSLELGDSALYFCASSVGAVNPQETQYFGPGTRLLVL.